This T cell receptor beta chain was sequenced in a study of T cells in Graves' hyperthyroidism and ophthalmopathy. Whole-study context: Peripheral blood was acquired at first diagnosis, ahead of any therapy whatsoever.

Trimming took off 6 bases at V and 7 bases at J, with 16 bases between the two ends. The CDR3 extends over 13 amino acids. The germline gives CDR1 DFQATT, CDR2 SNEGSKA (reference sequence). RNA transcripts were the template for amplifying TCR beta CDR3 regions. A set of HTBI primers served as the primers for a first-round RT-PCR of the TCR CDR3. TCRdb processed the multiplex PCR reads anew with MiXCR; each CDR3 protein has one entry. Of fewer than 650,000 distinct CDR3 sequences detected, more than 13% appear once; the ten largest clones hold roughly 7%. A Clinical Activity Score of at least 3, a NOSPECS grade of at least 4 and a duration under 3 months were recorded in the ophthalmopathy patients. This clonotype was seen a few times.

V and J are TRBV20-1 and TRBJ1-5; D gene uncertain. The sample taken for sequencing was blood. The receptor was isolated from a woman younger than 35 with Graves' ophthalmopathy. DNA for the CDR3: TGCAGTGCCCGATCCCGGGTGGGGCAGCCCCAGCATTTT. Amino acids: CSARSRVGQPQHF.